Listed below are T cell receptor beta chains from one sample, sequenced in a study of T cells after yellow fever vaccination. In TCRdb, the 5' RACE reads were re-called with MiXCR into one record per CDR3 protein. The data contain about 340,000 distinct CDR3 sequences, roughly 4.3% of them singletons. The source was PBMCs, collected 5 days after the yellow fever booster vaccination. These receptors all stem from a man between 18 and 29 years old who received the YFV17D yellow fever vaccine. Both conserved end residues are part of each CDR3. The D gene is left open where the match is weak. The size field is filled for only some rows; it gives once, few, many or a size class.

D gene	clone size	V gene	J gene	CDR3 protein	CDR3 DNA
NA	many	TRBV20-1	TRBJ2-7	CSATGTPYEQYF	TGCAGTGCTACCGGGACACCTTACGAGCAGTACTTC
NA	NA	TRBV29-1	TRBJ2-1	CSVIVYFGYNEQFF	TGCAGCGTGATTGTGTATTTCGGCTACAATGAGCAGTTCTTC
TRBD1	NA	TRBV7-9	TRBJ1-1	CASSLVVRTGHTEAFF	TGTGCCAGCAGCTTAGTGGTCCGGACAGGTCACACTGAAGCTTTCTTT
NA	NA	TRBV2	TRBJ1-5	CASSEWGAGNQPQHF	TGTGCCAGCAGTGAATGGGGGGCGGGCAATCAGCCCCAGCATTTT
NA	many	TRBV5-1	TRBJ2-5	CASSLGPPKETQYF	TGCGCCAGCAGCTTGGGACCCCCCAAAGAGACCCAGTACTTC
TRBD2	few	TRBV28	TRBJ2-1	CASSFLELAGGTSYNEQFF	TGTGCCAGCAGTTTTTTGGAACTAGCGGGGGGAACGTCCTACAATGAGCAGTTCTTC
NA	NA	TRBV5-1	TRBJ2-5	CASSSGTVVGLQETQYF	TGCGCCAGCAGCTCGGGGACTGTAGTGGGTCTGCAAGAGACCCAGTACTTC
TRBD1	many	TRBV19	TRBJ1-2	CASSLRDRVYGYTF	TGTGCCAGTAGTCTCCGGGACAGGGTGTATGGCTACACCTTC
TRBD2	NA	TRBV20-1	TRBJ2-7	CSARRSLAGGHSYEQYF	TGCAGTGCTAGAAGGTCCCTAGCGGGGGGCCATTCTTACGAGCAGTACTTC
NA	many	TRBV7-9	TRBJ1-2	CASSFETDGGYTF	TGTGCCAGCAGCTTCGAGACAGACGGTGGCTACACCTTC
NA	NA	TRBV6-5	TRBJ1-5	CASSSGSGYYQPQHF	TGTGCCAGCAGCTCCGGGTCAGGGTATTATCAGCCCCAGCATTTT
TRBD1	few	TRBV5-1	TRBJ2-1	CASSPDWDRAYNEQFF	TGCGCCAGCAGCCCTGATTGGGACAGGGCCTACAATGAGCAGTTCTTC
TRBD1	NA	TRBV6-2/TRBV6-3	TRBJ1-6	CASSPPLQGPSLHF	TGTGCCAGCAGTCCCCCCCTACAGGGGCCATCCCTCCACTTT
NA	many	TRBV10-3	TRBJ2-1	CAISSGVSEQFF	TGTGCCATCAGCTCAGGGGTATCTGAGCAGTTCTTC
TRBD2	many	TRBV4-3	TRBJ2-1	CASSQDLLADEQFF	TGCGCCAGCAGCCAAGATCTCCTAGCGGATGAGCAGTTCTTC
NA	few	TRBV18	TRBJ1-1	CASSPGSPRTNTEAFF	TGTGCCAGCTCACCGGGTAGTCCCAGGACGAACACTGAAGCTTTCTTT
NA	few	TRBV20-1	TRBJ2-3	CSAIDRTDTQYF	TGCAGTGCTATAGATCGGACAGATACGCAGTATTTT
NA	few	TRBV20-1	TRBJ1-1	CSASRMRTEAFF	TGCAGTGCTAGCAGGATGCGCACTGAAGCTTTCTTT
NA	many	TRBV5-1	TRBJ1-1	CASSLISGAEAFF	TGCGCCAGCAGCTTGATTTCAGGCGCTGAAGCTTTCTTT
NA	few	TRBV6-1	TRBJ1-1	CATNRGVAEAFF	TGTGCCACAAACCGAGGGGTAGCTGAAGCTTTCTTT
NA	NA	TRBV20-1	TRBJ2-5	CSVGIETQYF	TGCAGTGTCGGAATCGAGACCCAGTACTTC
NA	many	TRBV2	TRBJ2-1	CASSEGSGEGIF	TGTGCCAGCAGTGAAGGCTCAGGGGAGGGAATCTTC
TRBD1	NA	TRBV30	TRBJ1-2	CAWSKAGGGGYGYTF	TGTGCCTGGAGTAAAGCAGGGGGCGGCGGCTATGGCTACACCTTC
NA	few	TRBV12-3/TRBV12-4	TRBJ2-1	CASTPHSYNEQFF	TGTGCCAGCACCCCTCACTCCTACAATGAGCAGTTCTTC
TRBD1	NA	TRBV7-9	TRBJ2-5	CASSFPGTEETQYF	TGTGCCAGCAGCTTCCCCGGGACAGAAGAGACCCAGTACTTC
NA	many	TRBV11-2	TRBJ1-3	CASSRQDSRNTIYF	TGTGCCAGCAGCCGACAGGACTCTCGAAACACCATATATTTT
TRBD2	many	TRBV12-3/TRBV12-4	TRBJ2-7	CASSFRLAGGSPYEQYF	TGTGCCAGCAGTTTTAGGCTAGCGGGGGGTTCGCCCTACGAGCAGTACTTC
NA	few	TRBV30	TRBJ1-1	CAWSPIGRDNEAFF	TGTGCCTGGAGTCCGATAGGGCGGGACAATGAAGCTTTCTTT
NA	few	TRBV11-2	TRBJ1-2	CASSLFPGFGYTF	TGTGCCAGCAGCTTATTCCCTGGGTTTGGCTACACCTTC
NA	NA	TRBV6-2/TRBV6-3	TRBJ1-5	CASSQTSQPQHF	TGTGCCAGCAGCCAAACAAGTCAGCCCCAGCATTTT
NA	few	TRBV24-1	TRBJ1-5	CATSEGGPQHF	TGTGCCACCAGTGAGGGCGGACCCCAGCATTTT
NA	NA	TRBV30	TRBJ2-1	CAWGGTSSYNEQFF	TGTGCCTGGGGGGGCACGAGCTCCTACAATGAGCAGTTCTTC
NA	NA	TRBV20-1	TRBJ2-3	CSPLAASTDTQYF	TGCAGTCCTCTAGCAGCGAGCACAGATACGCAGTATTTT
TRBD1	few	TRBV29-1	TRBJ1-5	CSVGQFSNQPQHF	TGCAGCGTGGGACAGTTTAGCAATCAGCCCCAGCATTTT
NA	many	TRBV6-6	TRBJ2-1	CASSYSRVYNEQFF	TGTGCCAGCAGTTACTCGAGGGTCTACAATGAGCAGTTCTTC
TRBD2	few	TRBV6-2/TRBV6-3	TRBJ2-3	CASRTNPGLARTDTQYF	TGTGCCAGCAGAACGAATCCGGGACTAGCTCGCACAGATACGCAGTATTTT
NA	few	TRBV7-6	TRBJ1-1	CASSLGGGPMNTEAFF	TGTGCCAGCAGCTTAGGTGGTGGTCCGATGAACACTGAAGCTTTCTTT
NA	many	TRBV20-1	TRBJ2-3	CSAEPRADSTDTQYF	TGCAGTGCAGAACCCCGGGCAGACAGCACAGATACGCAGTATTTT
NA	few	TRBV7-9	TRBJ2-2	CASSLVPAVDTGELFF	TGTGCCAGCAGCTTAGTGCCCGCCGTGGACACCGGGGAGCTGTTTTTT
NA	NA	TRBV6-6	TRBJ2-7	CASSYTVYEQYF	TGTGCCAGCAGTTACACAGTCTACGAGCAGTACTTC
NA	few	TRBV5-1	TRBJ2-3	CASSLFRSSGTDTQYF	TGCGCCAGCAGCTTGTTTAGGTCTAGCGGCACAGATACGCAGTATTTT
TRBD1	many	TRBV5-1	TRBJ1-2	CASSVDRGTSGYTF	TGCGCCAGCAGCGTCGACAGGGGGACTAGTGGCTACACCTTC
NA	many	TRBV6-2/TRBV6-3	TRBJ2-3	CASSFLGRGEDTQYF	TGTGCCAGCAGTTTCTTAGGACGGGGTGAAGATACGCAGTATTTT
TRBD1	many	TRBV20-1	TRBJ2-3	CSAKGQGDADTQYF	TGCAGTGCTAAGGGACAGGGAGATGCAGATACGCAGTATTTT
TRBD2	few	TRBV5-6	TRBJ2-2	CASSPLGLAGNTGELFF	TGTGCCAGCAGCCCCTTAGGACTAGCGGGGAACACCGGGGAGCTGTTTTTT